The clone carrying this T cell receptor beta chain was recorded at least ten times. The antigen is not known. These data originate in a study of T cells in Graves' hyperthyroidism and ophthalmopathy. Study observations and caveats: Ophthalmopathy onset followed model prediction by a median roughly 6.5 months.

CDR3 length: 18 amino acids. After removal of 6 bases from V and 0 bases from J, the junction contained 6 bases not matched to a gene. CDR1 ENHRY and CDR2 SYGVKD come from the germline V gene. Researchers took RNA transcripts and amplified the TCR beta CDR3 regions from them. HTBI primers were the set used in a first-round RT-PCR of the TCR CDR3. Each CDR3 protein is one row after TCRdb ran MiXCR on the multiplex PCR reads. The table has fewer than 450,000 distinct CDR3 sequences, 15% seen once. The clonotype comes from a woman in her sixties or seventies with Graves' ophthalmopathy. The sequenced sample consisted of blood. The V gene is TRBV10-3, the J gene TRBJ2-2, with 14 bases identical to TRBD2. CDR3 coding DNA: TGTGCCATCAGAGGACTAGCGGGAGGCCTCGCGAACACCGGGGAGCTGTTTTTT. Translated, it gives CAIRGLAGGLANTGELFF.